Given below is one T cell receptor beta chain in context. Repertoires were generated with immunoSEQ multiplex PCR, while TCRdb's copy carries only in-frame clones and drops some. Here the sample spans over 200,000 clones, about 91% being singletons. The CDR3 length is 13 residues. V was pared by 8 bases and J by 7 bases, with 6 bases of the junction left unmatched. Germline V gives CDR1 MDHEN, CDR2 SYDVKM. This record comes from a study of blood T cell repertoires in COVID-19. Sequencing was performed on peripheral blood. This sequence joins TRBV28 and TRBJ2-1; 9 bases map to TRBD1. This TCR was sampled from a man aged 25-45 years with acute or convalescent COVID-19. In DNA form, the CDR3 reads TGTGCCAGCGGTTGGGACAGGGTAAATGAGCAGTTCTTC. It yields the protein CASGWDRVNEQFF.